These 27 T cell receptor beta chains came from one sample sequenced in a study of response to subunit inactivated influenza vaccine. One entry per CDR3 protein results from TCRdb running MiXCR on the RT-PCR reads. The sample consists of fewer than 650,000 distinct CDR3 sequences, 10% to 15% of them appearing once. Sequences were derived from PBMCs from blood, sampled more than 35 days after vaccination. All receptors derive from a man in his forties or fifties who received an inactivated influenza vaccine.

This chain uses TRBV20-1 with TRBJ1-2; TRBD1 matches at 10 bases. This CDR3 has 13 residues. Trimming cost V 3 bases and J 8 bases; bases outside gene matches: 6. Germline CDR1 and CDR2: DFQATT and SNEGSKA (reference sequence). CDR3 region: CSASETGGNGYTF. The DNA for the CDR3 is TGCAGTGCTAGCGAGACAGGGGGCAACGGCTACACCTTC.

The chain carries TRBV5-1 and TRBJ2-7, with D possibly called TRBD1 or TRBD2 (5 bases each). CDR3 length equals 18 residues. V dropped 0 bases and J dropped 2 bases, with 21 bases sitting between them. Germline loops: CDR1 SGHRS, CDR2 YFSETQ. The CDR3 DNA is TGCGCCAGCAGCTTGGACAGGATAGCGTTTTCGGAGACCTACGAGCAGTACTTC. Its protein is CASSLDRIAFSETYEQYF.

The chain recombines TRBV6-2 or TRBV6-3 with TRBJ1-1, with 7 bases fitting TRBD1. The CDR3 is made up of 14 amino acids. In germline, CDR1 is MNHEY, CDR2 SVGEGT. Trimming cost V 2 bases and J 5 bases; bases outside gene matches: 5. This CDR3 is CASSYRGRLTEAFF. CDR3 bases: TGTGCCAGCAGTTACAGGGGGCGGTTGACTGAAGCTTTCTTT.

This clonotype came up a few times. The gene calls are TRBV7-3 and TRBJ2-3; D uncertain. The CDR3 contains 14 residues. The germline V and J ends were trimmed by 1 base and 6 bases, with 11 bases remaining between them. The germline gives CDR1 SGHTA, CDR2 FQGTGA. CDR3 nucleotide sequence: TGTGCCAGCAGCTTAAATTTGGGTTCCGATACGCAGTATTTT. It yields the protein CASSLNLGSDTQYF.

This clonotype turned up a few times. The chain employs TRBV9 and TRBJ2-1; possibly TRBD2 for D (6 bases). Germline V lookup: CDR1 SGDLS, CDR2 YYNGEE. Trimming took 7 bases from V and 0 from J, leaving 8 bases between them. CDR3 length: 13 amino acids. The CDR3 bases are TGTGCCAGCGCGGGGTACTCCTACAATGAGCAGTTCTTC. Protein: CASAGYSYNEQFF.

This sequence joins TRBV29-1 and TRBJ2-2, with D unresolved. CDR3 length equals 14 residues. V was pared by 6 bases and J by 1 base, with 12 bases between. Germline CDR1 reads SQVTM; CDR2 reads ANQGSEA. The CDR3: CSVRRTVNTGELFF. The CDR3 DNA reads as TGCAGCGTCAGACGGACGGTGAACACCGGGGAGCTGTTTTTT.

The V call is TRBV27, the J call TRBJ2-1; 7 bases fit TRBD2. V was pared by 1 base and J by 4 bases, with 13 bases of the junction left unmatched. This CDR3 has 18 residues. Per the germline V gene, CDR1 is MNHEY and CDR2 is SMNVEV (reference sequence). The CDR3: CASSLLGLRGGRYNEQFF. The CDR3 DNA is TGTGCCAGCAGTTTATTGGGTTTACGCGGGGGTCGTTACAATGAGCAGTTCTTC.

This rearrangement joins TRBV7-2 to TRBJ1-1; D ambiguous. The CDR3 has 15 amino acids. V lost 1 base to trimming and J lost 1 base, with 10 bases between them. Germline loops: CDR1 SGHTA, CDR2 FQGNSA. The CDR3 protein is CASSLVHRTNTEAFF. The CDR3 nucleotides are TGTGCCAGCAGCTTAGTCCACAGAACGAACACTGAAGCTTTCTTT.

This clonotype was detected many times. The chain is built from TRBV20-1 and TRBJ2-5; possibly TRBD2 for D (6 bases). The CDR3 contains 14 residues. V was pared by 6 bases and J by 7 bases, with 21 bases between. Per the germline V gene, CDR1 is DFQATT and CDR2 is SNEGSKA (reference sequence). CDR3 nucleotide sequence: TGCAGTGCCAGGGACTCCAGGGAGCTCGGGACCCAGTACTTC. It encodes CSARDSRELGTQYF.

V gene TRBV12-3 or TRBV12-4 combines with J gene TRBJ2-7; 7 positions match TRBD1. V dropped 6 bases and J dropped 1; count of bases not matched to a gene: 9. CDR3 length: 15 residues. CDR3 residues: CASRPRLGQSYEQYF. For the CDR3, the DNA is TGTGCCAGCAGACCTCGATTGGGACAGTCCTACGAGCAGTACTTC.

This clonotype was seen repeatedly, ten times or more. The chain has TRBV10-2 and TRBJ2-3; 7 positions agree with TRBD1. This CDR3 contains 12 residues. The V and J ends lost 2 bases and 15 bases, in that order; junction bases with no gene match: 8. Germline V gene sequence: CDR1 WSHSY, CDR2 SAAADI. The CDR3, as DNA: TGCGCCAGCAGTGAGGGTGGGACAGTTATATATTTT. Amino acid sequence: CASSEGGTVIYF.

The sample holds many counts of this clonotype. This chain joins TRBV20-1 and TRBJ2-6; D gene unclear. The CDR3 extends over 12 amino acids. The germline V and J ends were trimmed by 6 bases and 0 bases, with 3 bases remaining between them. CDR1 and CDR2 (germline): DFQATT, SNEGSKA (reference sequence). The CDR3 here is CSAISGANVLTF. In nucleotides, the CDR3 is TGCAGTGCCATCTCTGGGGCCAACGTCCTGACTTTC.

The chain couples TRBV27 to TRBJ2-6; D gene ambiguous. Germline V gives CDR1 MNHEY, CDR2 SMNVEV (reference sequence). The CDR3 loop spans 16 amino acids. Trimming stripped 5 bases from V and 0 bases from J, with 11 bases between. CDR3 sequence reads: CASSPDVPSGANVLTF. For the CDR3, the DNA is TGTGCCAGCAGTCCGGATGTCCCCTCTGGGGCCAACGTCCTGACTTTC.

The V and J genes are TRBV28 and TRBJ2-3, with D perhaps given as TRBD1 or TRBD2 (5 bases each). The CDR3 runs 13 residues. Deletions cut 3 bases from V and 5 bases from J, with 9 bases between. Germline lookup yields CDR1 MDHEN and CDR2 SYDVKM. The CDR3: CASSFGAIDTQYF. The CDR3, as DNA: TGTGCCAGCAGTTTCGGGGCTATAGATACGCAGTATTTT.

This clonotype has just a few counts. CDR3 in amino acids: CASSGGPRYEQYF. The CDR3 bases are TGTGCCAGCAGCGGGGGCCCGCGCTACGAGCAGTACTTC. The chain recombines TRBV7-2 with TRBJ2-7, with a weak D call TRBD1 (6 bases). Looked up from germline, CDR1 is SGHTA and CDR2 is FQGNSA. The CDR3 consists of 13 residues. V was clipped by 5 bases and J by 3 bases, with 11 bases between them.

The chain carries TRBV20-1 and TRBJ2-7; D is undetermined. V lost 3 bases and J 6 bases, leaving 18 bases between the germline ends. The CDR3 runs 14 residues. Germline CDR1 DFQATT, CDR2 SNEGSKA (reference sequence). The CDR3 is CSASLSLNSLEQYF. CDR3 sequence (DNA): TGCAGTGCTAGCCTTAGCCTAAACTCCCTCGAGCAGTACTTC.

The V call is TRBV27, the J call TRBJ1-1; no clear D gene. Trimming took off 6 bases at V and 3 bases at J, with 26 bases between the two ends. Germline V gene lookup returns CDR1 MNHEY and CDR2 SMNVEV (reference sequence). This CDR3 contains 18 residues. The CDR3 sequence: CASRLGQYGVWGDTEAFF. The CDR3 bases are TGTGCCAGCAGACTTGGGCAGTATGGAGTGTGGGGAGACACTGAAGCTTTCTTT.

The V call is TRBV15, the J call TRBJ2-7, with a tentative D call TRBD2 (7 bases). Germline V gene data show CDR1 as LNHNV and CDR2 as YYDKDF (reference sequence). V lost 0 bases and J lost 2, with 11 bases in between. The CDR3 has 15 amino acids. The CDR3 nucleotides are TGTGCCACCAGCAGAGAGGGGGCGGGGGCCTACGAGCAGTACTTC. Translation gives CATSREGAGAYEQYF.

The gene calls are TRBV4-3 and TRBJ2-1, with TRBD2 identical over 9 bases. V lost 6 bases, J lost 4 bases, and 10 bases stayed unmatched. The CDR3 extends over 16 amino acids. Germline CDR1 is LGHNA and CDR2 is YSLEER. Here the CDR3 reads CASRPQTSGAYNEQFF. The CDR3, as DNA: TGCGCCAGCAGGCCTCAGACTAGCGGAGCGTACAATGAGCAGTTCTTC.

CDR3 sequence (DNA): TGCGCCAGCAGCTCGGGACTAGCGGGAGGGCCTGGTACAGATACGCAGTATTTT. Its translation is CASSSGLAGGPGTDTQYF. The chain joins TRBV5-1 to TRBJ2-3; 16 nucleotides line up with TRBD2. The germline V gene has CDR1 SGHRS and CDR2 YFSETQ. The CDR3 has 18 amino acids. The J segment lost 3 bases and the V segment lost 3 bases, leaving 7 bases of the junction unmatched.

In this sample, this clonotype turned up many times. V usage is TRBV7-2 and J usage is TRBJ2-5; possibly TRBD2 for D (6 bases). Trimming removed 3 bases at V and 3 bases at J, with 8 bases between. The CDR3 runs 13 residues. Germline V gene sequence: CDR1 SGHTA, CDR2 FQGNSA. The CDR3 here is CASSFRREETQYF. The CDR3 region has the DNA TGTGCCAGCAGCTTTAGGAGGGAAGAGACCCAGTACTTC.

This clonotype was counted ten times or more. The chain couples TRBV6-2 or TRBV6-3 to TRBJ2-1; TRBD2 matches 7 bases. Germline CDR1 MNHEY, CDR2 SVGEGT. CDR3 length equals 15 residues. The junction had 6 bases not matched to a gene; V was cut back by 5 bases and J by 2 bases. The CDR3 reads CASSRERGTYNEQFF. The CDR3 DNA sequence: TGTGCCAGCAGTCGCGAGCGGGGCACCTACAATGAGCAGTTCTTC.

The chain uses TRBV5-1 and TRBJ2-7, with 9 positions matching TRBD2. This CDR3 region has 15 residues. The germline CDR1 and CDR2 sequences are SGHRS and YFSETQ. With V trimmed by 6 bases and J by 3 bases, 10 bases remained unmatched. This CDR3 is CASTQGSGGYYEQYF. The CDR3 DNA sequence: TGCGCCAGCACCCAGGGTAGCGGGGGTTACTACGAGCAGTACTTC.

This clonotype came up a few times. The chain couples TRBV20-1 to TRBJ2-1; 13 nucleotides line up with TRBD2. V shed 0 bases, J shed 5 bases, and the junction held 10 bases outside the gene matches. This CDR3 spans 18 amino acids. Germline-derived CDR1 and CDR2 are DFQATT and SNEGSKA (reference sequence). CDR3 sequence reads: CSARDFRKGTSGDNEQFF. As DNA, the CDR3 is TGCAGTGCTAGAGATTTCAGGAAGGGGACTAGCGGGGACAATGAGCAGTTCTTC.

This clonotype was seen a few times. CDR3 sequence reads: CASSKMDRPNQPQHF. Written as DNA, the CDR3 is TGTGCCAGCAGTAAAATGGACAGGCCGAATCAGCCCCAGCATTTT. The V call is TRBV7-8, the J call TRBJ1-5, with TRBD1 matching 7 bases. This CDR3 contains 15 residues. The trim removed 6 bases at V and 4 bases at J, leaving 9 bases unmatched. Germline V gene data show CDR1 as SGHVS and CDR2 as FQNEAQ.

CDR3 sequence reads: CSARGMDRFSYEQYF. CDR3 bases: TGCAGTGCTAGAGGAATGGACAGGTTCTCCTACGAGCAGTACTTC. The chain has TRBV20-1 and TRBJ2-7; 7 bases are shared with TRBD1. V shed 1 base, J shed 0 bases, and the junction held 6 bases outside the gene matches. The CDR3 sequence is 15 residues long. Germline values: CDR1 DFQATT, CDR2 SNEGSKA (reference sequence).

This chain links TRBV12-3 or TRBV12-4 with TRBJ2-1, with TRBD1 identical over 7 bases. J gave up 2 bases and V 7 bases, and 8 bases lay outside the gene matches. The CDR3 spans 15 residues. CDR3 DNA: TGTGCCAGCACCCCAGGACAGGCCACCTACAATGAGCAGTTCTTC. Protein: CASTPGQATYNEQFF.